Sequencing of this T cell receptor beta chain was carried out in a study of blood T cell repertoires in COVID-19. Overall study context: Sources were T cells, B-cell-depleted T cells, or PBMCs; the material itself was cDNA or gDNA.

The repertoire was sequenced with immunoSEQ multiplex PCR; TCRdb's copy has only in-frame clones and lacks some. The sample lists around 300,000 clones; approximately 88% were seen once. This clone was observed a single time. In Seattle, patients joined the study during active infection and were tracked longitudinally. This CDR3 is 16 amino acids long. CDR1 SNHLY and CDR2 FYNNEI come from the germline V gene. With 4 bases clipped from V and 3 bases from J, the junction kept 11 bases outside the gene matches. The clonotype comes from a woman in her thirties with COVID-19, enrolled during active disease. The chain links TRBV2 to TRBJ1-1; TRBD1 agrees at 7 bases. What was sequenced was peripheral blood. CDR3 sequence reads: CASSGLDRAVDTEAFF. The CDR3 DNA reads as TGTGCCAGCAGTGGGTTAGACAGGGCCGTGGACACTGAAGCTTTCTTT.